This T cell receptor (beta chain) emerged from a study of regulatory T cells in long-lasting Graves disease. Documented time point: newly diagnosed GD, antithyroid drugs for less than 3 months. Preparation of the TCR library used RNA extracted from PBMCs. Arm-PCR with iRepertoire HTBI primers amplified the CDR3 regions for these TCR beta libraries. TCRdb used MiXCR to reprocess the multiplex PCR reads, holding one entry per CDR3 protein. The table records around 480,000 distinct CDR3 sequences, around 15% of them present only once. Trimming cost V 3 bases and J 0 bases, with 10 bases left between them. The CDR3 consists of 15 residues. Germline-derived CDR1 and CDR2 are SGHTA and FQGNSA. This clonotype was recorded at least ten times. The same data also contributed to another study, on T cells in Graves' hyperthyroidism and ophthalmopathy.

The clonotype comes from a man aged 35 to 55 with Graves disease. The chain employs TRBV7-2 and TRBJ2-3; TRBD1 might be the D (6 bases). The specimen comprised peripheral blood mononuclear cells (PBMCs), sampled at new diagnosis, from a patient treated with antithyroid drugs. The CDR3 DNA is TGTGCCAGCAGCTTCGTAGGGGGTAGCACAGATACGCAGTATTTT. Translated: CASSFVGGSTDTQYF.